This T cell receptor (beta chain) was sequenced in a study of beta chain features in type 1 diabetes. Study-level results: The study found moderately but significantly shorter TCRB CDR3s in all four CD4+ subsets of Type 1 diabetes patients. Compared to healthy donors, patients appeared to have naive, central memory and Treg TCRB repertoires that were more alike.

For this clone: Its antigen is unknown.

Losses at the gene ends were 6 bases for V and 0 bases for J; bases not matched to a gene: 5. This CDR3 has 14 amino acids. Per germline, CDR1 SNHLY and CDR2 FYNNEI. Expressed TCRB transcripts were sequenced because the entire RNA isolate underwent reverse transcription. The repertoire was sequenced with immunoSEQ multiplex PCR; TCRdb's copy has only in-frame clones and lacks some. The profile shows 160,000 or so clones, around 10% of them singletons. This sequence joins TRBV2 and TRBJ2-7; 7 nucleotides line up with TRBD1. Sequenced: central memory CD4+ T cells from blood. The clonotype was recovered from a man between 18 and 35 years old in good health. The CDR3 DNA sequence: TGTGCCAGCAGGCCGGACAGGAACTCCTACGAGCAGTACTTC. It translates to CASRPDRNSYEQYF.